Reported below is one T cell receptor (beta chain). Method: immunoSEQ multiplex PCR; TCRdb's copy keeps in-frame clones and lacks some. The sample has around 20,000 clones, around 80% seen once; the top ten hold 25% to 30%. This specimen belongs to a study of control samples from healthy donors and cancer patients. The sequenced sample was PBMCs. The receptor was isolated from a man older than 75 with head and neck cancer.

CDR3 region: CASSLGLAGGQGDTQYF. For the CDR3, the DNA is TGCGCCAGCAGCTTGGGGCTAGCGGGGGGCCAGGGTGATACGCAGTATTTT. The chain links TRBV5-1 to TRBJ2-3; 11 bases fit TRBD2. Germline CDR1 is SGHRS and CDR2 is YFSETQ. J was trimmed by 6 bases and V by 0 bases; bases with no gene match: 9. The CDR3 covers 17 residues.